This T cell receptor (beta chain) was observed in a study of CD8 T cells in Susac syndrome. RNA in amounts of roughly 0.45 to 1 ug was reverse transcribed with random hexamers. A single record per CDR3 protein comes from TCRdb applying MiXCR to the immunoSEQ multiplex PCR reads. The sample contains tens of thousands of distinct CDR3 sequences, around 94% of which appear only once. The control participants were healthy donors, and these controls were matched with respect to both age and sex. TEMRA cells were FACS-enriched, while CD8+ and CD4+ T cells were negatively isolated. Germline loops: CDR1 LGHNA, CDR2 YSLEER. With 2 bases removed from V and 4 bases from J, the gap between germline ends came to 11 bases. CDR3 length: 14 amino acids.

The sequencing input was CD8+ T cells from PBMCs. This rearrangement joins TRBV4-3 to TRBJ1-2; no firm D call. The TCR originated in a human donor in good health. The CDR3 sequence is CASSQLNSPYGYTF. The CDR3 coding sequence is TGCGCCAGCAGCCAATTGAATTCTCCCTATGGCTACACCTTC.